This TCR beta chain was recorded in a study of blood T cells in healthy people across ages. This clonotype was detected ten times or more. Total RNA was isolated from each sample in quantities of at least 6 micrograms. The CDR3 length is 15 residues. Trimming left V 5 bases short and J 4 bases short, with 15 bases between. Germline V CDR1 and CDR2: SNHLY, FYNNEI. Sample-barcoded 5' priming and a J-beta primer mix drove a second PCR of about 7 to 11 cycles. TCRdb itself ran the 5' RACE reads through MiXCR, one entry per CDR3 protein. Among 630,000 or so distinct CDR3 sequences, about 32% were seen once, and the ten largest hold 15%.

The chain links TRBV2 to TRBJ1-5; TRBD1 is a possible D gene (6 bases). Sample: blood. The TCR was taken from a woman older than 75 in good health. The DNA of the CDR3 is TGTGCCAGCAGTTCGCGGAACAGGGAGAATCAGCCCCAGCATTTT. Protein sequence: CASSSRNRENQPQHF.